The source of this TCR beta chain is a study of shared clonotypes between healthy human individuals. Study-level points and caveats: Though the depth was large, rarefaction showed that sorted-subset sequencing was incomplete. Estimated clonotype richness was generally higher in naive than memory subsets.

The germline V gene has CDR1 SEHNR and CDR2 FQNEAQ (reference sequence). Trimming pared 6 bases from V and 2 bases from J, leaving 13 bases between. The CDR3 is made up of 14 amino acids. Splitting of each subset's genomic DNA was done evenly across several immunoSEQ plates. 200 ng DNA, tens of thousands of T cell genomes, went into each sorted-subset replicate PCR. The protocol was immunoSEQ multiplex PCR, while the TCRdb copy is restricted to in-frame clones and leaves out a portion. The table has a few million clones, approximately 94% seen once. Of note for this clone: What it recognizes is unknown.

The sample comprised naive CD4+ T cells sorted from blood. The subset: CD45RA+ positively selected. The receptor was derived from a man aged 18 to 35 in good health. The chain joins TRBV7-9 to TRBJ2-5; no definite D call. CDR3 nucleotide sequence: TGTGCCAGCAGTCCCAGGAATTCACAAGAGACCCAGTACTTC. It translates to CASSPRNSQETQYF. Supplemented by reference TRBV7-9 and TRBJ2-5, the full variable domain reads DTGVSQNPRHKITKRGQNVTFRCDPISEHNRLYWYRQTLGQGPEFLTYFQNEAQLEKSRLLSDRFSAERPKGSFSTLEIQRTEQGDSAMYLCASSPRNSQETQYFGPGTRLLVL.